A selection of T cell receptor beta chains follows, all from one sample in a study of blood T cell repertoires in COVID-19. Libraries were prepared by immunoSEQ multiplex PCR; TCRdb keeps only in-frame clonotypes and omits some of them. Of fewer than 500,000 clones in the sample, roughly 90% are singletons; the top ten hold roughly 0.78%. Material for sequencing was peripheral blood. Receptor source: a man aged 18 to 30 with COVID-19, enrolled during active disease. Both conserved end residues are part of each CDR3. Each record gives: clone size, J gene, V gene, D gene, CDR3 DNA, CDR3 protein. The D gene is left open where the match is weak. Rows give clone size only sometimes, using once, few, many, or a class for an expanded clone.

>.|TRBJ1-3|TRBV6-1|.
TGTGCCAGCAGTGAGGTCGCCAGGGCTGGAAACACCATATATTTT
CASSEVARAGNTIYF
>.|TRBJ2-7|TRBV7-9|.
TGTGCCAGCAGCGGACCGGGACAGACTAGCTCCTACGAGCAGTACTTC
CASSGPGQTSSYEQYF
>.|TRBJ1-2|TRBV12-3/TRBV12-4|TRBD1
TGTGCCAGCAGCGACAGGGGGGACTATGGCTACACCTTC
CASSDRGDYGYTF
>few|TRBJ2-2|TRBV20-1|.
TGCAGTGCTAGTTTCGCGAACACCGGGGAGCTGTTTTTT
CSASFANTGELFF
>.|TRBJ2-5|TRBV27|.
TGTGCCAGCAGTTTAGGCCGAAGCGGCCTGCTCGAAGAGACCCAGTACTTC
CASSLGRSGLLEETQYF
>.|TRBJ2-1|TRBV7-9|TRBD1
TGTGCCAGCAGCGTACAGGGGGCTAATGAGCAGTTCTTC
CASSVQGANEQFF
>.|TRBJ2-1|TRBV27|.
TGTGCCAGCAGTTCCCTTCTCCAGTTCTTC
CASSSLLQFF
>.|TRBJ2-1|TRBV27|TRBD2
TGTGCCAGCAGTTTGACTAGCGGGGGCCTGAATGAGCAGTTCTTC
CASSLTSGGLNEQFF
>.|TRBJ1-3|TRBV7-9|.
TGTGCCAGCGCGGACAGCTCTGGAAACACCATATATTTT
CASADSSGNTIYF
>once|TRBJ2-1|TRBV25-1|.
TGTGCCAGCAGTGATTGGGGGCTTAGGGACAATGAGCAGTTCTTC
CASSDWGLRDNEQFF
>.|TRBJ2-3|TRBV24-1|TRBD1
TGTGCCACCAGTGATTCGGACAGGGGTAGCGGTACGCAGTATTTT
CATSDSDRGSGTQYF
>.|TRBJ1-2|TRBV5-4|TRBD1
TGTGCCAGCAGCTCCGCCTGGACAGGGAACGGCTACACCTTC
CASSSAWTGNGYTF
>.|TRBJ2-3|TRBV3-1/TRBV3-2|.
TGTGCCAGCAGCCCGTGGGGCCCCTTCAGCACAGATACGCAGTATTTT
CASSPWGPFSTDTQYF
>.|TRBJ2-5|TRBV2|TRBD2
TGTGCCAGCAAGAAAAGACTAGCCCCACAAGAGACCCAGTACTTC
CASKKRLAPQETQYF
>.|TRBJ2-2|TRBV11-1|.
TGTGCCAGCAACCAGGTGGGCGGGGAGCTGTTTTTT
CASNQVGGELFF
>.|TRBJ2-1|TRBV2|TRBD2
TGTGCCAGCGGTGCTAGCGGGAGTTCCTACAATGAGCAGTTCTTC
CASGASGSSYNEQFF
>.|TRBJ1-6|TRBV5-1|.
TGCGCCAGCAGCTTGGTCGCCAGGCGTAATTCACCCCTCCACTTT
CASSLVARRNSPLHF
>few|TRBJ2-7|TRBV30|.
TGTGCCTGGAGGCAGGGTTACGAGCAGTACTTC
CAWRQGYEQYF
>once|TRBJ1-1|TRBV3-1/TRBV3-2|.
TGTGCCAGCAGCCAAGATTCGGAGGGGCGGGATGAAGCTTTCTTT
CASSQDSEGRDEAFF
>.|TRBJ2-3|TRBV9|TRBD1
TGTGCCAGCAGCGTTACAGGGGGCGGAGGAGATACGCAGTATTTT
CASSVTGGGGDTQYF
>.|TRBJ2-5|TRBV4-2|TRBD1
TGTGCCAGCAGCCAAGTAGGGGACAGGAGTCAAGAGACCCAGTACTTC
CASSQVGDRSQETQYF
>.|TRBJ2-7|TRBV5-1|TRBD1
TGCGCCAGCAGCGCGGTGGACAGGGGACCCTACGAGCAGTACTTC
CASSAVDRGPYEQYF
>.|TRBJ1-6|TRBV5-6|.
TGTGCCAGCAGCTCCCGGGGGGCTATAGGAAATTCACCCCTCCACTTT
CASSSRGAIGNSPLHF
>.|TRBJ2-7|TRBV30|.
TGTGCCTGGACCCACGGGTCAGGGTCCTACGAGCAGTACTTC
CAWTHGSGSYEQYF
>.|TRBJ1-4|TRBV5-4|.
TGTGCCAGCAGCTCACAGGGTGGAGAAAAACTGTTTTTT
CASSSQGGEKLFF
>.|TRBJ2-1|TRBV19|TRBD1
TGTGCCAGTAGTACCGGGACAGGCTCCTACAATGAGCAGTTCTTC
CASSTGTGSYNEQFF
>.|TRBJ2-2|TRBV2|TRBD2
TGTGCCACCCTAGCGGGGCCGAACACCGGGGAGCTGTTTTTT
CATLAGPNTGELFF
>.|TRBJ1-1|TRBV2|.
TGTGCCAGCAGTGATCTGGTATTGGGGGGAGTCGGAGCTTTCTTT
CASSDLVLGGVGAFF
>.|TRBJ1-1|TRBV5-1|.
TGCGCCAGCAGCCAACGCATGGCTTTCACTGAAGCTTTCTTT
CASSQRMAFTEAFF
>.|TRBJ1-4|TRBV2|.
TGTGCCAGCAGTGGGGGGGGCAGTTATAATGAAAAACTGTTTTTT
CASSGGGSYNEKLFF
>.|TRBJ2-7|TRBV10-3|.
TGTGCCATCAGTTCCCTGGGCCCCTCCTACGAGCAGTACTTC
CAISSLGPSYEQYF
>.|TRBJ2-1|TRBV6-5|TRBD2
TGTGCCAGCAGACCTAGCGGGAGGGGCTACAATGAGCAGTTCTTC
CASRPSGRGYNEQFF
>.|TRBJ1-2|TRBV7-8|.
TGTGCCAGCAGCCAAGTGGGGGGAGTCTATGGCTACACCTTC
CASSQVGGVYGYTF
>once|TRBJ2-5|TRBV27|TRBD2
TGTGCCAGCAGTAAAATAGCGGGAGGGCCGGGGGAGACCCAGTACTTC
CASSKIAGGPGETQYF
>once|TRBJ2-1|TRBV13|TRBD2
TGTGCCAGCAGCTTAGGACTAGCGGGAGGTGAGCAGTTCTTC
CASSLGLAGGEQFF
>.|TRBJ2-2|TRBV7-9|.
TGTGCCAGCAGCTTAGCCGGCGGGAACACCGGGGAGCTGTTTTTT
CASSLAGGNTGELFF
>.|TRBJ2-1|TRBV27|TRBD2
TGTGCCAGCAGTTTAGGGTCTAGCGGGAGCCCCTACAATGAGCAGTTCTTC
CASSLGSSGSPYNEQFF
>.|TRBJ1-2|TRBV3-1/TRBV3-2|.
TGTGCCAGCAGTCACAGGGAAGGGAATGGCTACACCTTC
CASSHREGNGYTF
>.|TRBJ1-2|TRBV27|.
TGTGCCAGCAGCCCTCCGGGGATAAACTATGGCTACACCTTC
CASSPPGINYGYTF
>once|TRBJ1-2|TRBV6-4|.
TGTGCCAGCAGTGACTCAAGAACAGGGACCCTAGGAGGCTACACCTTC
CASSDSRTGTLGGYTF
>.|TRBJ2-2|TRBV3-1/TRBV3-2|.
TGTGCCAGCAGTCGAGACAGGATCGGGGAGCTGTTTTTT
CASSRDRIGELFF
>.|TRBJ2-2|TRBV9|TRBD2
TGTGCCACGACCCCCTCCTCGGGGGGGGCAGCTCCCGGGGAGCTGTTTTTT
CATTPSSGGAAPGELFF
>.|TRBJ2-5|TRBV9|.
TGTGCCAGCAGCCTCTCCCCGGAGGTTCTCGGGACCCAGTACTTC
CASSLSPEVLGTQYF
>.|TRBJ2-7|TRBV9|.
TGTGCCAGCAGCCCCAGGCGATTGGGGGGTTCACACGAGCAGTACTTC
CASSPRRLGGSHEQYF
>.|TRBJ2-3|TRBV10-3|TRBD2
TGTGCCATCAGTGAGTCGATGGGCGGGGGAACAGATACGCAGTATTTT
CAISESMGGGTDTQYF
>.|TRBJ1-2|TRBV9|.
TGTGCCAGCAGCGCGGACAGCTATGGCTACACCTTC
CASSADSYGYTF
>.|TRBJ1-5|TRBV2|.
TGTGCCAGCAGGTCCCGCCTTTTGGGGAGGCCCCAGCATTTT
CASRSRLLGRPQHF
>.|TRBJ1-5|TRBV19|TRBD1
TGTGCCAGTACTCCTAGAGGGGAGACAGGGTGGGTTCGTCAGCCCCAGCATTTT
CASTPRGETGWVRQPQHF
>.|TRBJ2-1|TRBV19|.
TGTGCCAGTAGTATGGGGATAGCGTCATACAATGAGCAGTTCTTC
CASSMGIASYNEQFF
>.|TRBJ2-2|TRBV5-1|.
TGCGCCAGCAGACCTGGAGCTCAGAACACCGGGGAGCTGTTTTTT
CASRPGAQNTGELFF
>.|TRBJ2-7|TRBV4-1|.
TGCGCCAGCAGCCAAGACGGGTACGAGCAGTACTTC
CASSQDGYEQYF
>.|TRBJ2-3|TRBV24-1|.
TGTGCCACCAGTGATTTGGACATCACAGATACGCAGTATTTT
CATSDLDITDTQYF
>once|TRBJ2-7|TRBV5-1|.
TGCGCCAGCAGCTTGGAGGCTATACAGGCCCCGGGCCCCGCCGAGCAGTACTTC
CASSLEAIQAPGPAEQYF
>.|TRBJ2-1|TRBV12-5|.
TGTGCTAGTGGTTTGGTCCCCCTACAGGGCAATGAGCAGTTCTTC
CASGLVPLQGNEQFF
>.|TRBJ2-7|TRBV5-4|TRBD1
TGTGCCAGCAGCGTTCTGGACAGGGGGAGGTACGAGCAGTACTTC
CASSVLDRGRYEQYF
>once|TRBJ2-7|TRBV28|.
TGTGCCAGCAGTAAACCGGACAGTGACGAGCAGTACTTC
CASSKPDSDEQYF
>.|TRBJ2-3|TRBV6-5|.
TGTGCCAGCAGTTACTCGGGGGGAGTTACGACAGATACGCAGTATTTT
CASSYSGGVTTDTQYF
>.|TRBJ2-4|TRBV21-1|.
TGTGCCAGCAGCAAAGGGGAGACGGTTCGCCCCCAGCTCGGAAACATTCAGTACTTC
CASSKGETVRPQLGNIQYF
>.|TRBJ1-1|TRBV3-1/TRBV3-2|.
TGTGCCAGCAGCCAATCAGGAAGCCGGACTGAAGCTTTCTTT
CASSQSGSRTEAFF
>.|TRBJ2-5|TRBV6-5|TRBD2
TGTGCCAGCAGCTCTCCGGGGGGGGAAGAGACCCAGTACTTC
CASSSPGGEETQYF